One and the same sample provided the 19 T cell receptor beta chains below, sequenced in a study of blood T cell repertoires in COVID-19. Only in-frame clones appear in the TCRdb table, and some are missing; sequencing was by immunoSEQ multiplex PCR. The sample lists about 360,000 clones; roughly 86% were seen once. The specimen sequenced was peripheral blood. Receptors were obtained from a human donor in a cohort sampled during active COVID-19.

The chain recombines TRBV11-2 with TRBJ1-1; 8 bases are a match to TRBD1. This CDR3 has 16 amino acids. After removal of 5 bases from V and 0 bases from J, the junction contained 8 bases not matched to a gene. Germline V lookup: CDR1 SGHAT, CDR2 FQNNGV. The CDR3 loop reads CASSAWTGKVNTEAFF. CDR3 coding DNA: TGTGCCAGCAGCGCATGGACAGGGAAGGTGAACACTGAAGCTTTCTTT.

This CDR3 is CASSPGRGGGESQETQYF. For the CDR3, the DNA is TGTGCCAGCAGCCCCGGCCGGGGCGGGGGAGAGTCACAAGAGACCCAGTACTTC. The chain uses TRBV11-2 and TRBJ2-5; 7 bases match TRBD2. Germline V gene lookup returns CDR1 SGHAT and CDR2 FQNNGV. The CDR3 runs 18 residues. V trimming: 5 bases; J trimming: 2 bases; junction bases outside the gene matches: 17.

The chain uses TRBV5-5 and TRBJ1-5; 10 positions match TRBD1. With 3 bases clipped from V and 6 bases from J, the junction kept 0 bases outside the gene matches. The CDR3 covers 13 residues. Germline-derived CDR1 and CDR2 are SGHKS and YYEKEE (reference sequence). This CDR3 reads CASSWTGGQPQHF. In nucleotides, the CDR3 is TGTGCCAGCAGCTGGACAGGGGGTCAGCCCCAGCATTTT.

This clone was seen a single time. The V gene is TRBV3-1 (or the pseudogene TRBV3-2), the J gene TRBJ2-1; 7 bases are shared with TRBD1. The V segment lost 6 bases and the J segment 4 bases; nucleotides outside the gene matches: 9. Germline-derived CDR1 and CDR2 are LGHDT and YNNKEL (reference sequence). The CDR3 is 15 amino acids. DNA for the CDR3: TGTGCCAGCAGAGACGGGACAGACCAATACAATGAGCAGTTCTTC. This codes for CASRDGTDQYNEQFF.

The V gene is TRBV29-1, the J gene TRBJ2-1; 11 bases agree with TRBD2. The CDR3 has 17 amino acids. V shed 2 bases and J 7 bases; nucleotides not matched to a gene: 13. Germline CDR1 reads SQVTM; CDR2 reads ANQGSEA. CDR3 DNA sequence: TGCAGCGTTGAAATGCCTAGCGGGGGGCTTTCAGGAAATGAGCAGTTCTTC. It yields the protein CSVEMPSGGLSGNEQFF.

This rearrangement joins TRBV9 to TRBJ2-7; maybe TRBD1 (7 bases). In germline, CDR1 is SGDLS, CDR2 YYNGEE. Between the trimmed V and J ends, which lost 2 bases and 6 bases, there was a span of 15 bases. The CDR3 totals 14 residues. CDR3 nucleotide sequence: TGTGCCAGCAGCGTGGAGGGGGCGTACAGCGAGCAGTACTTC. It translates to CASSVEGAYSEQYF.

This sequence joins TRBV2 and TRBJ2-5; the D gene is possibly TRBD1 (6 bases). In germline, CDR1 is SNHLY, CDR2 FYNNEI. Trimming took 7 bases from V and 1 from J, leaving 10 bases between them. The CDR3 is made up of 13 amino acids. CDR3 bases: TGTGCCAGCAAGACAGGTCTCCAAGAGACCCAGTACTTC. Protein product: CASKTGLQETQYF.

The chain uses TRBV29-1 and TRBJ1-2, with TRBD1 identical over 9 bases. The CDR3 is 16 residues long. Per the germline V gene, CDR1 is SQVTM and CDR2 is ANQGSEA. Trimming cost V 6 bases and J 8 bases; bases outside gene matches: 19. The CDR3 reads CSVDSRDRAVGVGYTF. As DNA, the CDR3 is TGCAGCGTGGATTCCCGGGACAGGGCAGTCGGCGTAGGCTACACCTTC.

Points on this clone: Other DNA sequences within the sample encode an identical CDR3. This chain joins TRBV19 and TRBJ2-7; D might be TRBD2 (6 bases). The CDR3 is 14 amino acids. Germline loops: CDR1 LNHDA, CDR2 SQIVND (reference sequence). Trimming took off 3 bases at V and 0 bases at J, with 9 bases between the two ends. This CDR3 reads CASSISGSSYEQYF. The CDR3 DNA follows: TGTGCCAGTAGTATTTCCGGGAGCTCCTACGAGCAGTACTTC.

V is TRBV20-1 and J is TRBJ2-5; 8 positions match TRBD1. The CDR3 runs to 14 residues. Losses at the gene ends were 3 bases for V and 4 bases for J; bases not matched to a gene: 7. Germline CDR1 DFQATT, CDR2 SNEGSKA (reference sequence). CDR3 coding DNA: TGCAGTGCTAGTCCCCCGGGACAGGTAGAGACCCAGTACTTC. Translating it yields CSASPPGQVETQYF.

This chain connects TRBV4-1 to TRBJ1-1; TRBD1 agrees at 8 bases. CDR3 size: 14 residues. With 4 bases clipped from V and 1 base from J, the junction kept 2 bases outside the gene matches. Germline-derived CDR1 and CDR2 are MGHRA and YSYEKL. The chain's CDR3 is CASSLGTGNTEAFF. CDR3 DNA: TGCGCCAGCAGCCTCGGGACAGGGAACACTGAAGCTTTCTTT.

The chain recombines TRBV5-1 with TRBJ1-4, with TRBD1 matching 8 bases. This CDR3 has 18 residues. The trim removed 4 bases at V and 7 bases at J, leaving 18 bases unmatched. Germline lookup yields CDR1 SGHRS and CDR2 YFSETQ. The CDR3 sequence: CASSQGQGSPTGSEKLFF. The CDR3, as DNA: TGCGCCAGCAGCCAAGGACAGGGTTCACCGACCGGGTCTGAAAAACTGTTTTTT.

The chain combines TRBV9 with TRBJ2-3; 9 nucleotides line up with TRBD2. Germline trimming cut 3 bases from V and 2 bases from J; bases unmatched to any gene: 7. Germline CDR1 SGDLS, CDR2 YYNGEE. This CDR3 has 16 amino acids. CDR3 amino acids: CASSEQAGGLTDTQYF. CDR3 coding DNA: TGTGCCAGCAGCGAGCAAGCGGGAGGTCTCACAGATACGCAGTATTTT.

This chain joins TRBV28 and TRBJ1-3; D is possibly TRBD1 (5 bases). Trimming took off 6 bases at V and 0 bases at J, with 21 bases between the two ends. This CDR3 comprises 18 residues. Germline V CDR1 and CDR2: MDHEN, SYDVKM. The CDR3 DNA follows: TGTGCCAGCAGCATAGGACATATCCCAGGGAACTCTGGAAACACCATATATTTT. This encodes CASSIGHIPGNSGNTIYF.

The rearrangement links TRBV19 to TRBJ1-1; D perhaps matches TRBD1 (5 bases). With 6 bases removed from V and 1 base from J, the gap between germline ends came to 12 bases. CDR3 length equals 14 residues. Germline V gene lookup returns CDR1 LNHDA and CDR2 SQIVND (reference sequence). The CDR3 sequence is CASSVGRQNTEAFF. Here the CDR3 DNA reads TGTGCCAGTAGCGTGGGGCGGCAGAACACTGAAGCTTTCTTT.

This chain connects TRBV7-2 to TRBJ2-2; D may be TRBD2 (5 bases). There are 14 residues in the CDR3. V was trimmed by 4 bases and J by 8 bases, leaving 14 bases between them. CDR1 is SGHTA and CDR2 is FQGNSA in the germline V gene. The CDR3 DNA reads as TGTGCCAGCAGCTCAACTTGGACGGGAGGGGAGCTGTTTTTT. It is translated as CASSSTWTGGELFF.

This chain connects TRBV11-3 to TRBJ2-4; D unclear. In germline, CDR1 is SGHNT, CDR2 YENEEA. V lost 1 base and J lost 4, with 8 bases in between. The CDR3 has 14 amino acids. The CDR3 protein is CASSLGRGKNIQYF. CDR3 DNA sequence: TGTGCCAGCAGCTTAGGCCGCGGTAAAAACATTCAGTACTTC.

The rearrangement joins TRBV15 to TRBJ2-7, with TRBD2 identical over 7 bases. The CDR3 extends over 17 amino acids. The V gene end was trimmed by 2 bases and the J gene end by 2 bases; junction bases not matched to a gene: 12. Germline assignment: CDR1 LNHNV and CDR2 YYDKDF (reference sequence). The CDR3 DNA sequence: TGTGCCACCAGCAGACCCATTTTTCAGGGAGGGCCCTACGAGCAGTACTTC. This encodes CATSRPIFQGGPYEQYF.

V is TRBV7-6 and J is TRBJ2-1, with 8 bases identical to TRBD2. With V trimmed by 1 base and J by 6 bases, 8 bases remained unmatched. Germline values: CDR1 SGHVS, CDR2 FNYEAQ. The CDR3 sequence is 16 residues long. The CDR3 nucleotides are TGTGCCAGCAGCTTAGTTGGGGGACTAGTGAGCAATGAGCAGTTCTTC. Its translation: CASSLVGGLVSNEQFF. Full variable domain (remainder filled in from reference TRBV7-6 and TRBJ2-1): GAGVSQSPRYKVTKRGQDVALRCDPISGHVSLYWYRQALGQGPEFLTYFNYEAQQDKSGLPNDRFSAERPEGSISTLTIQRTEQRDSAMYRCASSLVGGLVSNEQFFGPGTRLTVL.